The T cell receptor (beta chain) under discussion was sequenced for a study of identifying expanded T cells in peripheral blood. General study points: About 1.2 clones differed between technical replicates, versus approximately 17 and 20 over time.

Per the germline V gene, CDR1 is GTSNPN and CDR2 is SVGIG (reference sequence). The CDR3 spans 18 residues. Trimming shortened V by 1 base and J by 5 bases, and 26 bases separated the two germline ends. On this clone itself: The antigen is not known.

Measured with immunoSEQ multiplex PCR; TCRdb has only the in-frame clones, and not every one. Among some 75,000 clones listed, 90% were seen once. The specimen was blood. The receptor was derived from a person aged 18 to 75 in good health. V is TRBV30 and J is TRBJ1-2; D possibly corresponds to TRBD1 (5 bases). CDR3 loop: CAWSGQRAQGGVGYGYTF. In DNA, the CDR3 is TGTGCCTGGAGTGGCCAGCGGGCCCAGGGTGGGGTTGGTTATGGCTACACCTTC.